A selection of T cell receptor beta chains follows, all from one sample in a study of blood T cell repertoires in COVID-19. Produced via immunoSEQ multiplex PCR; TCRdb's table is partial and in-frame only. The sample has some 200,000 clones; 89% are singletons. Sequences were obtained from peripheral blood. The receptors originated from a middle-aged woman with acute or convalescent COVID-19. Each CDR3 is given with its conserved first and last residue. A D gene is named only where the DNA matches it firmly. The listing skips clone size in some rows; elsewhere it reads once, few, many or a size class.

clone size	V gene	J gene	D gene	CDR3 DNA	CDR3 protein
-	TRBV7-8	TRBJ1-3	TRBD1	TGTGCCAGCAGCTTATACACAGGGGCTCCCACCATATATTTT	CASSLYTGAPTIYF
-	TRBV6-1	TRBJ2-1	-	TGTGCCAGCAGTGAAGCGTTGGGACAAAAGGCATACAATGAGCAGTTCTTC	CASSEALGQKAYNEQFF
-	TRBV19	TRBJ2-2	-	TGTGCCAGTGGAAAAAACTCGGGAATGGCGGGGGAGCTGTTTTTT	CASGKNSGMAGELFF
once	TRBV5-8	TRBJ1-5	-	TGTGCCAGCAGCTTGGCCCTTGGGCAGCTGAATCAGCCCCAGCATTTT	CASSLALGQLNQPQHF
once	TRBV3-1/TRBV3-2	TRBJ1-2	TRBD1	TGTGCCAGCAGACATTCGGACAGGGGTTCATACTATGGCTACACCTTC	CASRHSDRGSYYGYTF
-	TRBV3-1/TRBV3-2	TRBJ2-3	-	TGTGCCAGCAGCCCGGCGGGGACAGATACGCAGTATTTT	CASSPAGTDTQYF
-	TRBV19	TRBJ1-1	-	TGTGCCAGTAGTCCCCGGAGAGGGGAGGGTGAAGCTTTCTTT	CASSPRRGEGEAFF
once	TRBV7-6	TRBJ2-2	TRBD2	TGTGCCAGCAGCTTAGAAGCGGGGGGAACCGGGGAGCTGTTTTTT	CASSLEAGGTGELFF
-	TRBV27	TRBJ1-3	-	TGTGCCAGCAGCACCCGCCGGACGGAGGGCTCTGGAAACACCATATATTTT	CASSTRRTEGSGNTIYF
-	TRBV12-3/TRBV12-4	TRBJ2-3	-	TGTGCCAGCGAGGCAGGGAGCACAGATACGCAGTATTTT	CASEAGSTDTQYF
-	TRBV28	TRBJ1-2	TRBD1	TGTGCCAGCAGTTTAGCGACCGGGACAGGGGATTTTTATGGCTACACCTTC	CASSLATGTGDFYGYTF
-	TRBV20-1	TRBJ1-2	-	TGCAGTGCACCTCGGGAATACGGCTACACCTTC	CSAPREYGYTF
once	TRBV7-2	TRBJ1-1	TRBD1	TGTGCCAGCAGCTCCTTGGACAGGGCTGAAGCTTTCTTT	CASSSLDRAEAFF
-	TRBV29-1	TRBJ1-2	-	TGCAGCGCTGAAGGGGGGGGCTATGGCTACACCTTC	CSAEGGGYGYTF
-	TRBV13	TRBJ1-6	TRBD1	TGTGCCAGCAGCCCTGGGGACAGAGAGAATTCACCCCTCCACTTT	CASSPGDRENSPLHF